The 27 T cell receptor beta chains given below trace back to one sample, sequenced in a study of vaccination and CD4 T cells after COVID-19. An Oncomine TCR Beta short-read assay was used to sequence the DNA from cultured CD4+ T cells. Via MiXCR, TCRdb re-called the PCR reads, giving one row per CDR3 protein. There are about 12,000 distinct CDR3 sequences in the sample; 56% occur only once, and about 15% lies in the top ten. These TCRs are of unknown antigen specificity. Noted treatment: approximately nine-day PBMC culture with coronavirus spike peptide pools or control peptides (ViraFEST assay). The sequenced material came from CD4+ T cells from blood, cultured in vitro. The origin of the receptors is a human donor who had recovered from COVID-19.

CDR3 sequence (DNA): TGCAGTGTCGACTCAGGGCTGAACAATGAGCAGTTCTTC. Amino acids: CSVDSGLNNEQFF. J is TRBJ2-1 and V is TRBV20-1; possible D gene TRBD1, 5 bases. The germline gives CDR1 DFQATT, CDR2 SNEGSKA (reference sequence). Trimming removed 7 bases at V and 5 bases at J, with 15 bases between. The CDR3 covers 13 residues.

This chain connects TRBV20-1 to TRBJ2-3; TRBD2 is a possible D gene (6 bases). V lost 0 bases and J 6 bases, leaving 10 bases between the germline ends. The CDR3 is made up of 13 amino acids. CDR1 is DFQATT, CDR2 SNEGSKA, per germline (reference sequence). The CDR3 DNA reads TGCAGTGCTAGAGACCCGACTAGGGATACGCAGTATTTT. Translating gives CSARDPTRDTQYF.

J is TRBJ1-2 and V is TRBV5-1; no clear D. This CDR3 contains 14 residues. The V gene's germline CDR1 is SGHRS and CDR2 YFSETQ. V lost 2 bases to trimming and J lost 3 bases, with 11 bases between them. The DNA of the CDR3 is TGCGCCAGCAGCTTTTCCGGCGGGGACTATGGCTACACCTTC. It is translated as CASSFSGGDYGYTF.

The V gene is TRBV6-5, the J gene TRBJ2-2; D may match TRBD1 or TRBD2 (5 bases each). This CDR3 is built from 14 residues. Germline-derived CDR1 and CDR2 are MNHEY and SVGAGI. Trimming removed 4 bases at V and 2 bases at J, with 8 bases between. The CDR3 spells CASSWDLNTGELFF. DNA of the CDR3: TGTGCCAGCAGTTGGGACCTAAACACCGGGGAGCTGTTTTTT.

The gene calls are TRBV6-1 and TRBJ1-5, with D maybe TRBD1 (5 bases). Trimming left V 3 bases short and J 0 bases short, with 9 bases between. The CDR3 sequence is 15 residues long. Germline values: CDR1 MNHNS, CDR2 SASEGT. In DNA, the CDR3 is TGTGCCAGCAGTGATGAGGGGAATAGCAATCAGCCCCAGCATTTT. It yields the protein CASSDEGNSNQPQHF.

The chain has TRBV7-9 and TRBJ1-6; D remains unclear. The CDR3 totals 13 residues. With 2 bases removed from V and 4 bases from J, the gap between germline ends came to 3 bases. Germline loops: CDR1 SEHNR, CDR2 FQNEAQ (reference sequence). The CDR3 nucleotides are TGTGCCAGCAGCTTAAGTTATAATTCACCCCTCCACTTT. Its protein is CASSLSYNSPLHF.

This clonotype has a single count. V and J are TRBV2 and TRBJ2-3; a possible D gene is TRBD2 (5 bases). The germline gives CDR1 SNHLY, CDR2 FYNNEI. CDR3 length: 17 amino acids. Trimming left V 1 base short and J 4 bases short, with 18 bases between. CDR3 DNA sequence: TGTGCCAGCAGTGAAGGGGTAGGGCGAAGCGGATCAGATACGCAGTATTTT. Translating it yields CASSEGVGRSGSDTQYF.

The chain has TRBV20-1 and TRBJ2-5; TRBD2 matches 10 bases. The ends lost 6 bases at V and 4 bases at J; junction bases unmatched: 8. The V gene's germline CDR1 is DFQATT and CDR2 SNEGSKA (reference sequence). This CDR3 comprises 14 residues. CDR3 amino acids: CSAEIAGGRETQYF. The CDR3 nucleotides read TGCAGTGCGGAAATAGCGGGAGGAAGAGAGACCCAGTACTTC.

DNA for the CDR3: TGTGCCAGCAGTTTGACTAGCGGGAGCACAGATACGCAGTATTTT. It encodes CASSLTSGSTDTQYF. The chain combines TRBV6-2 or TRBV6-3 with TRBJ2-3, with 10 bases identical to TRBD2. This CDR3 comprises 15 residues. J gave up 0 bases and V 4 bases, and 1 base lay outside the gene matches. CDR1 and CDR2 from the germline V gene are MNHEY and SVGEGT.

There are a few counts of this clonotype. The CDR3 loop reads CASSLAPQETQYF. CDR3 in DNA: TGTGCCAGCAGTCTAGCTCCCCAAGAGACCCAGTACTTC. This sequence joins TRBV6-1 and TRBJ2-5; a possible D gene is TRBD2 (5 bases). The CDR3 length is 13 residues. Germline V gives CDR1 MNHNS, CDR2 SASEGT. V was pared by 5 bases and J by 1 base, with 8 bases between.

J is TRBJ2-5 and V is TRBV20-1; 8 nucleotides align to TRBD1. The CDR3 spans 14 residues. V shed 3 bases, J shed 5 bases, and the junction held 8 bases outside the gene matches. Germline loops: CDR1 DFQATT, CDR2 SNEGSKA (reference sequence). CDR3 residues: CSARTGDQRETQYF. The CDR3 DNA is TGCAGTGCTAGGACAGGGGATCAGAGGGAGACCCAGTACTTC.

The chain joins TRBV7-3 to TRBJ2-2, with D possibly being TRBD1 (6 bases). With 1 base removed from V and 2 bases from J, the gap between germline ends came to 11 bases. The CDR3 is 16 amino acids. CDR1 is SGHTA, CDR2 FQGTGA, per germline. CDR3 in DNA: TGTGCCAGCAGCTTAAGTAGGACAGCCAACACCGGGGAGCTGTTTTTT. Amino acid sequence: CASSLSRTANTGELFF. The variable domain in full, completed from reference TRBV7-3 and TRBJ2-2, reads GAGVSQTPSNKVTEKGKYVELRCDPISGHTALYWYRQSLGQGPEFLIYFQGTGAADDSGLPNDRFFAVRPEGSVSTLKIQRTERGDSAVYLCASSLSRTANTGELFFGEGSRLTVL.

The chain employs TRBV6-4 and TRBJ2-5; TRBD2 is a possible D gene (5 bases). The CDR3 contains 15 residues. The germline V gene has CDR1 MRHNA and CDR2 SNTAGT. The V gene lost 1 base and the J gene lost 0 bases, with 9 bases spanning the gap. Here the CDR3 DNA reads TGTGCCAGCAGTGACTGCGGGTCGTACCAAGAGACCCAGTACTTC. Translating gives CASSDCGSYQETQYF.

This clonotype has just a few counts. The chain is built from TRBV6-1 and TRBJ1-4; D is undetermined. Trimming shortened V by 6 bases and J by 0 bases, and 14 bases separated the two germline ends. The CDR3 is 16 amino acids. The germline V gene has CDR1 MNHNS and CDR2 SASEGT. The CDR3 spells CASSPGFRATNEKLFF. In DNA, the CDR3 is TGTGCCAGCAGCCCCGGGTTTAGGGCAACTAATGAAAAACTGTTTTTT.

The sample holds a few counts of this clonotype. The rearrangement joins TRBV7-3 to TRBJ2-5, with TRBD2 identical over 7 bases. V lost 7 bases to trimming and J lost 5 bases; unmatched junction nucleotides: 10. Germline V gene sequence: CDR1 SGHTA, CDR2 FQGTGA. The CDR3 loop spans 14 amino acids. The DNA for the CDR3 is TGTGCCAGCACCTCAAGCGGGGTTCGGGAGACCCAGTACTTC. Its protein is CASTSSGVRETQYF.

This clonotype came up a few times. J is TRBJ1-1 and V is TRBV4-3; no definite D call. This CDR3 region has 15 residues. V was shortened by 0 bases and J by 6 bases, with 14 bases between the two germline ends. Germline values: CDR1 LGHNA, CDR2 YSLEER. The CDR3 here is CASSQDRPEGAEAFF. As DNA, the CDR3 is TGCGCCAGCAGCCAAGACCGACCCGAGGGCGCTGAAGCTTTCTTT.

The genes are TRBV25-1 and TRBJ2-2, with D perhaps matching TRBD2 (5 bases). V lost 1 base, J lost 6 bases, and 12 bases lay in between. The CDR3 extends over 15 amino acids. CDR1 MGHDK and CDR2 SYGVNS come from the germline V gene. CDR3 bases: TGTGCCAGCAGTGAATCAGGAGCCGGGGCCGGGGAGCTGTTTTTT. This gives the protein CASSESGAGAGELFF.

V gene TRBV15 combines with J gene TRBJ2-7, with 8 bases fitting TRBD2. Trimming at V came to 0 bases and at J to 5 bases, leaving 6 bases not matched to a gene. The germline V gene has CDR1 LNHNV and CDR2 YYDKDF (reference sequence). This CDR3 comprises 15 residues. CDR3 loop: CATSRDREGPDEQYF. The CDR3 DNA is TGTGCCACCAGCAGAGATCGGGAGGGGCCGGACGAGCAGTACTTC.

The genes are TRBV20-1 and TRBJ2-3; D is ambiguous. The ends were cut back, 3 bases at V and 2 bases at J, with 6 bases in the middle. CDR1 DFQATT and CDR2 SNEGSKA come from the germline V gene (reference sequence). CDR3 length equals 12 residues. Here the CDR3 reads CSASTLTDTQYF. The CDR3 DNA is TGCAGTGCTAGTACCCTCACAGATACGCAGTATTTT.

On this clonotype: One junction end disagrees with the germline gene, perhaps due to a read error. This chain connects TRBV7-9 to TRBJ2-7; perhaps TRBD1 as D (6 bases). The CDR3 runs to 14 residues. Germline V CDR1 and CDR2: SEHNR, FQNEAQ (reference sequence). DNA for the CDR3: TGTGCCAGCAGACCCGGACAGAACTCCTACGAGCAGTGCTTC. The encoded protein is CASRPGQNSYEQCF.

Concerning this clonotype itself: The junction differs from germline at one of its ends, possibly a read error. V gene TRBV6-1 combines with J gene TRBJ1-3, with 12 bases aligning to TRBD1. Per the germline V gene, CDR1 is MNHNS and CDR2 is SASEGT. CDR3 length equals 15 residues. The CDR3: CASSDSWDRGPGERF. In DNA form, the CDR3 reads TGTGCCAGCAGTGACAGCTGGGACAGGGGGCCAGGTGAACGTTTT.

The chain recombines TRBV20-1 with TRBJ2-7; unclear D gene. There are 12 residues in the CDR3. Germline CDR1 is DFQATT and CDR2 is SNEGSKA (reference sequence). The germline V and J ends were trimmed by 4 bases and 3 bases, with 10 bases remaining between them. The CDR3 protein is CSANPPLYEQYF. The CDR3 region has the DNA TGCAGTGCTAACCCTCCCCTCTACGAGCAGTACTTC.

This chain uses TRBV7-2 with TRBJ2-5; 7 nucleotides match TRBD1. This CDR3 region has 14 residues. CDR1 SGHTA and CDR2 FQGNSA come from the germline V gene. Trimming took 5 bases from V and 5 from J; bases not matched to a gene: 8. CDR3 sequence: CASSRQGLLETQYF. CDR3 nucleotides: TGTGCCAGCAGCCGACAGGGATTGCTGGAGACCCAGTACTTC.

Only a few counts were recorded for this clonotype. The CDR3 loop reads CSARIQGELNEQYF. The DNA of the CDR3 is TGCAGTGCTAGGATACAAGGGGAACTAAACGAGCAGTACTTC. The V and J genes are TRBV20-1 and TRBJ2-7, with D tentatively TRBD1 (5 bases). V shed 3 bases and J shed 5 bases, with 17 bases lying between them. The CDR3 runs 14 residues. Germline lookup yields CDR1 DFQATT and CDR2 SNEGSKA (reference sequence).

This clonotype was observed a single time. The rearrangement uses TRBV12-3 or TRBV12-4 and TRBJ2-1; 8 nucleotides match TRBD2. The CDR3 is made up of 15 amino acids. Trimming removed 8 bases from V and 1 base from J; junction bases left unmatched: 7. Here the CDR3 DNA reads TGTGCCAGCTCCCGGGCGGGAGGTTCCTACAATGAGCAGTTCTTC. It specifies CASSRAGGSYNEQFF.

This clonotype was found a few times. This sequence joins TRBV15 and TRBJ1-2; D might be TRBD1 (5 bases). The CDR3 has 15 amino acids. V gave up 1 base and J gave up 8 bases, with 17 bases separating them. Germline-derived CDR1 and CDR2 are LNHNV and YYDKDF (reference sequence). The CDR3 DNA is TGTGCCACCAGCAGAGGGGGCGGGGACTTGTTCGGCTACACCTTC. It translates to CATSRGGGDLFGYTF.

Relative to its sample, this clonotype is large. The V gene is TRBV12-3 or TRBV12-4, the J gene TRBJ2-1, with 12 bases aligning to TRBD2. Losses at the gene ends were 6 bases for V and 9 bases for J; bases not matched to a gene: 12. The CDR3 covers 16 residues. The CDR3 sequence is CASSPVSSGRAGEQFF. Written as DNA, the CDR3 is TGTGCCAGCAGCCCTGTGTCTAGCGGGAGGGCCGGTGAGCAGTTCTTC.